The rows below give T cell receptor beta chains drawn from one sample of a study of a mutant IDH1 vaccine in newly diagnosed glioma. These receptors lack a known antigen. Using immunoSEQ multiplex PCR, the repertoire was profiled, and TCRdb retains in-frame clones only, with some absent. Of some 50,000 clones in the sample, around 92% were seen once. This specimen consisted of PBMCs, obtained from a glioma patient whose treatment included an IDH1 peptide vaccine. Receptor source: a man aged 45-65 years with glioma. The CDR3 runs from the conserved cysteine through the conserved F or W. A D gene is named only where the DNA matches it firmly. For some rows the clone size is stated as once, few or many, or as a class when expanded; others skip it.

CDR3	DNA	V	J	D	size
CASSQDIRGWQYF	TGCGCCAGCAGCCAAGATATAAGGGGCTGGCAGTACTTC	TRBV4-1	TRBJ2-7	.	.
CASSPTGTSGAYEQYF	TGTGCCAGCAGCCCGACGGGGACTAGCGGAGCCTACGAGCAGTACTTC	TRBV7-3	TRBJ2-7	TRBD2	few
CASRTPTGGNTEAFF	TGTGCCAGCAGGACTCCGACAGGTGGGAACACTGAAGCTTTCTTT	TRBV28	TRBJ1-1	.	.
CASSLTIGPTTNEKLFF	TGTGCCAGCAGCTTAACGATTGGGCCCACAACTAATGAAAAACTGTTTTTT	TRBV7-9	TRBJ1-4	.	.
CASSGGPYSGANVLTF	TGTGCCAGCAGCGGAGGCCCCTACTCTGGGGCCAACGTCCTGACTTTC	TRBV7-2	TRBJ2-6	.	.
CASSLLGQGARGYTF	TGCGCCAGCAGCTTGCTGGGACAGGGGGCGCGTGGCTACACCTTC	TRBV5-1	TRBJ1-2	TRBD1	.
CASSQIGTGQFKGNEQFF	TGCGCCAGCAGTCAGATCGGTACAGGCCAATTCAAGGGGAATGAGCAGTTCTTC	TRBV23-1	TRBJ2-1	.	.
CASSSTANTEAFF	TGTGCCAGCAGCTCGACAGCGAACACTGAAGCTTTCTTT	TRBV5-4	TRBJ1-1	.	once
CASSLKERGYYGYTF	TGTGCCAGCAGTCTAAAAGAGAGGGGTTACTATGGCTACACCTTC	TRBV28	TRBJ1-2	.	.
CASRRGGAVYEQYF	TGTGCCAGCAGACGGGGGGGGGCGGTATACGAGCAGTACTTC	TRBV27	TRBJ2-7	TRBD2	.
CASSEKVPDYEQYF	TGTGCCAGCAGTGAAAAAGTGCCAGACTACGAGCAGTACTTC	TRBV2	TRBJ2-7	.	.
CASSPLHRGSQPQHF	TGTGCCAGTAGTCCCTTACACAGGGGTAGTCAGCCCCAGCATTTT	TRBV19	TRBJ1-5	TRBD1	.
CASSLTGGGTEAFF	TGTGCCAGCAGCTTAACCGGCGGGGGCACTGAAGCTTTCTTT	TRBV7-3	TRBJ1-1	.	few
CASSELAGAYNEQFF	TGTGCCAGCAGTGAGCTAGCGGGGGCCTACAATGAGCAGTTCTTC	TRBV25-1	TRBJ2-1	TRBD2	.
CASSAGLAGGDTQYF	TGTGCCAGCAGCGCGGGACTAGCGGGAGGAGATACGCAGTATTTT	TRBV6-1	TRBJ2-3	TRBD2	.
CASSQVFNPSDKTYEQYF	TGTGCCAGCAGCCAGGTCTTTAATCCTTCGGACAAAACCTACGAGCAGTACTTC	TRBV14	TRBJ2-7	.	.
CASSSSWGAHNEQFF	TGTGCCAGCAGCTCCTCTTGGGGGGCCCACAATGAGCAGTTCTTC	TRBV7-2	TRBJ2-1	.	.
CARKPPNGRAFF	TGTGCCAGGAAACCTCCAAATGGACGAGCTTTCTTT	TRBV21-1	TRBJ1-1	.	.
CASRGLADLYEQYF	TGTGCCAGCAGGGGGCTAGCGGACCTCTACGAGCAGTACTTC	TRBV6-5	TRBJ2-7	TRBD2	.
CSTPGDRGGGYTF	TGCAGCACCCCCGGGGACAGGGGTGGAGGCTACACCTTC	TRBV29-1	TRBJ1-2	TRBD1	.